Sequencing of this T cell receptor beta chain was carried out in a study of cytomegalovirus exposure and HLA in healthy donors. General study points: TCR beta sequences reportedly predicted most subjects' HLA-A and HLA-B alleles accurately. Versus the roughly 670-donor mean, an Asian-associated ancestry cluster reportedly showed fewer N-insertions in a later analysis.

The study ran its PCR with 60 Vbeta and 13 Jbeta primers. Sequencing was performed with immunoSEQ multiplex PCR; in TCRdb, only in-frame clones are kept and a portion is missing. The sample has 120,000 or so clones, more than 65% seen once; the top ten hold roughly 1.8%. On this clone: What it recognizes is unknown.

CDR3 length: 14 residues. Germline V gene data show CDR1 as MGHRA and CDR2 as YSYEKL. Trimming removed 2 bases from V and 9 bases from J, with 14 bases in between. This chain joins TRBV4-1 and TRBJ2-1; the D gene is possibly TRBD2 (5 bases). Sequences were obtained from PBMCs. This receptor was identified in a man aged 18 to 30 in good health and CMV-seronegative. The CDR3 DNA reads TGCGCCAGCAGCCAACGAGGAGGTTCCAGTGAGCAGTTCTTC. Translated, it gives CASSQRGGSSEQFF.